What follows are 24 T cell receptor beta chains derived from one specimen sequenced in a study of T cell repertoires in cytomegalovirus infection. TCRdb reanalysed the reads using MiXCR and keeps one entry per CDR3 protein. Among more than 250,000 distinct CDR3 sequences listed, just under 25% were seen once. Their recognized antigens are unknown. Material: cultured PBMCs, obtained from culture after CMV antigen stimulation. These receptors originate from a human donor in good health (CMV status not recorded). Some clones in this sample may be carry-over from other donors' samples.

V usage is TRBV5-4 and J usage is TRBJ2-7, with D possibly TRBD2 on 6 matching bases. V lost 0 bases and J 3 bases, leaving 13 bases between the germline ends. The CDR3 extends over 15 amino acids. Per the germline V gene, CDR1 is SGHNT and CDR2 is YYREEE (reference sequence). The DNA of the CDR3 is TGTGCCAGCAGCTTGGGCAGCGGGCCCCACTACGAGCAGTACGTC. This translates into CASSLGSGPHYEQYV.

The V and J genes are TRBV12-3 or TRBV12-4 and TRBJ1-2; D may be TRBD1 (5 bases). The ends were cut back, 3 bases at V and 7 bases at J, with 12 bases in the middle. The CDR3 length is 13 residues. CDR3 protein: CASSFEGPRGYTF. As DNA, the CDR3 is TGTGCCAGCAGTTTTGAGGGGCCGCGTGGCTACACCTTC.

This clonotype showed up just a few times. J is TRBJ1-6 and V is TRBV7-2; D is ambiguous. The CDR3 spans 15 residues. Germline V gene data show CDR1 as SGHTA and CDR2 as FQGNSA. Trimming removed 2 bases from V and 8 bases from J, with 13 bases in between. CDR3 residues: CASSLLTAADSPLHF. In DNA form, the CDR3 reads TGTGCCAGCAGCTTACTTACAGCAGCGGATTCACCCCTCCACTTT.

There are a few counts of this clonotype. The chain employs TRBV19 and TRBJ1-5; TRBD1 matches at 8 bases. Germline-derived CDR1 and CDR2 are LNHDA and SQIVND (reference sequence). Losses at the gene ends were 6 bases for V and 6 bases for J; bases not matched to a gene: 4. This CDR3 is built from 13 residues. The CDR3 DNA is TGTGCCAGTAGACGACAGGGGCGTCAGCCCCAGCATTTT. This translates into CASRRQGRQPQHF.

The chain uses TRBV6-2 or TRBV6-3 and TRBJ2-1, with D possibly being TRBD2 (6 bases). Germline loops: CDR1 MNHEY, CDR2 SVGEGT. V was clipped by 5 bases and J by 3 bases, with 11 bases between them. The CDR3 covers 14 residues. In nucleotides, the CDR3 is TGTGCCAGCAGTACACGCGGGAACTACAATGAGCAGTTCTTC. Translating gives CASSTRGNYNEQFF.

This chain links TRBV19 with TRBJ2-7; D remains unclear. The CDR3 is 13 amino acids. Between the trimmed V and J ends, which lost 3 bases and 7 bases, there was a span of 13 bases. The germline V gene encodes CDR1 LNHDA and CDR2 SQIVND (reference sequence). CDR3 in amino acids: CASSIGKGSEQYV. CDR3 in DNA: TGTGCCAGTAGTATCGGTAAAGGGTCAGAGCAGTACGTC.

This clonotype has a count of ten or more. This rearrangement joins TRBV20-1 to TRBJ2-3, with D tentatively TRBD1 (5 bases). Trimming took 2 bases from V and 1 from J, leaving 13 bases between them. This CDR3 region has 15 residues. In germline, CDR1 is DFQATT, CDR2 SNEGSKA (reference sequence). CDR3 bases: TGCAGTGCTAGATCATGGCAAGGGGGCACAGATACGCAGTATTTT. This sequence encodes CSARSWQGGTDTQYF.

This clonotype was found a few times. CDR3: CASSVSPLRNTEAFF. CDR3 nucleotides: TGTGCCAGCAGCGTATCACCCCTAAGGAACACTGAAGCTTTCTTT. The J gene is TRBJ1-1, the V gene TRBV9; D uncertain. Germline V gives CDR1 SGDLS, CDR2 YYNGEE. CDR3 size: 15 residues. The V and J ends lost 1 base and 1 base respectively, with 11 bases between them.

The gene calls are TRBV4-3 and TRBJ2-5; D gene uncertain. The CDR3 totals 14 residues. Germline V lookup: CDR1 LGHNA, CDR2 YSLEER. V was cut by 0 bases and J by 4 bases, with 9 bases left in between. The chain's CDR3 is CASSQEAWRETQYF. As DNA, the CDR3 is TGCGCCAGCAGCCAAGAAGCCTGGCGAGAGACCCAGTACTTC.

This clonotype was observed a few times. This chain connects TRBV4-3 to TRBJ2-3; 7 nucleotides line up with TRBD2. Trimming took 0 bases from V and 3 from J; bases not matched to a gene: 6. Looked up from germline, CDR1 is LGHNA and CDR2 is YSLEER. There are 16 residues in the CDR3. The CDR3 DNA reads TGCGCCAGCAGCCAAGACACTAGCGCGGGTACAGATACGCAGTATTTT. Protein product: CASSQDTSAGTDTQYF.

This clonotype came up a few times. The gene calls are TRBV10-3 and TRBJ2-2, with 7 bases lining up with TRBD1. V was pared by 4 bases and J by 3 bases, with 5 bases of the junction left unmatched. The CDR3 spans 15 residues. Germline V gives CDR1 ENHRY, CDR2 SYGVKD. This CDR3 reads CAISALDRDTGELFF. Written as DNA, the CDR3 is TGTGCCATCAGTGCCCTAGACAGGGACACCGGGGAGCTGTTTTTT.

This clonotype was seen at least ten times. V and J are TRBV20-1 and TRBJ2-3; the D gene is possibly TRBD2 (6 bases). Germline CDR1 and CDR2: DFQATT and SNEGSKA (reference sequence). This CDR3 is 16 amino acids long. Trimming removed 0 bases from V and 0 bases from J, with 13 bases in between. The DNA for the CDR3 is TGCAGTGCTAGAGAGTACCGGGACTTAAGCACAGATACGCAGTATTTT. Its protein is CSAREYRDLSTDTQYF.

The chain is built from TRBV29-1 and TRBJ2-1; D ambiguous. Germline V gene sequence: CDR1 SQVTM, CDR2 ANQGSEA. The CDR3 spans 13 residues. Trimming removed 6 bases from V and 6 bases from J, with 15 bases in between. The CDR3 DNA follows: TGCAGCGTGGGTGCTAAGGTGGCCAATGAGCAGTTCTTC. Its translation: CSVGAKVANEQFF.

V and J are TRBV12-3 or TRBV12-4 and TRBJ2-3; 9 nucleotides align to TRBD2. The junction had 15 bases not matched to a gene; V was cut back by 7 bases and J by 4 bases. The CDR3 loop spans 17 amino acids. The CDR3 is CASTPPWLAGHADTQYF. The CDR3 coding sequence is TGTGCCAGCACCCCTCCCTGGCTAGCGGGACATGCAGATACGCAGTATTTT.

V usage is TRBV6-6 and J usage is TRBJ2-1, with 9 bases fitting TRBD2. Germline lookup yields CDR1 MNHNY and CDR2 SVGAGI (reference sequence). The V and J ends lost 7 bases and 0 bases, in that order; junction bases with no gene match: 10. The CDR3 is 17 residues long. The CDR3 DNA is TGTGCCAGCACGCGACTAGCGGTATTGAGCTCCTACAATGAGCAGTTCTTC. This translates into CASTRLAVLSSYNEQFF.

This chain connects TRBV12-3 or TRBV12-4 to TRBJ2-5; TRBD2 aligns across 9 bases. The V and J ends lost 1 base and 5 bases, in that order; junction bases with no gene match: 17. CDR3 length equals 19 residues. The CDR3 sequence is CASSLGASGTYPVRETQYF. Here the CDR3 DNA reads TGTGCCAGCAGTTTAGGAGCTAGCGGGACTTACCCCGTCCGTGAGACCCAGTACTTC.

V gene TRBV4-3 combines with J gene TRBJ1-5; 9 nucleotides agree with TRBD1. The CDR3 runs to 15 residues. Germline trimming cut 0 bases from V and 5 bases from J; bases unmatched to any gene: 2. Germline V gene data show CDR1 as LGHNA and CDR2 as YSLEER. DNA for the CDR3: TGCGCCAGCAGCCAAGAATGGACAGGGGATCAGCCCCAGCATTTT. Its protein product is CASSQEWTGDQPQHF.

The rearrangement joins TRBV15 to TRBJ2-1; D possibly corresponds to TRBD2 (6 bases). Germline CDR1 LNHNV, CDR2 YYDKDF (reference sequence). V lost 0 bases and J 0 bases, leaving 6 bases between the germline ends. This CDR3 is built from 15 residues. The CDR3 region has the DNA TGTGCCACCAGCAGAGATAGCGGCTCCTACAATGAGCAGTTCTTC. It yields the protein CATSRDSGSYNEQFF.

The chain has TRBV7-8 and TRBJ2-6, with 11 bases fitting TRBD2. CDR1 is SGHVS, CDR2 FQNEAQ, per germline. This CDR3 is 20 amino acids long. Germline trimming cut 1 base from V and 0 bases from J; bases unmatched to any gene: 8. The DNA of the CDR3 is TGTGCCAGCAGCTTAGGAGGTAGCGGGAGGGCCCTCTCTGGGGCCAACGTCCTGACTTTC. It is translated as CASSLGGSGRALSGANVLTF.

This clonotype has just a few counts. This sequence joins TRBV7-2 and TRBJ1-1; D is undetermined. CDR1 and CDR2 (germline): SGHTA, FQGNSA. The CDR3 sequence is 14 residues long. The CDR3 here is CVSGIFSGNTEAFF. DNA of the CDR3: TGTGTCTCGGGGATCTTTTCAGGCAACACTGAAGCTTTCTTT.

Many counts were recorded for this clonotype. As DNA, the CDR3 is TGTGCCAGCAGCTTAGGCGGGAGAAGCGACAATGAGCAGTTCTTC. This encodes CASSLGGRSDNEQFF. This rearrangement joins TRBV7-6 to TRBJ2-1; 7 positions match TRBD2. From germline, CDR1 is SGHVS and CDR2 FNYEAQ. J was trimmed by 5 bases and V by 1 base; bases with no gene match: 5. The CDR3 contains 15 residues.

This clonotype was picked up many times. The V call is TRBV19, the J call TRBJ2-1; D uncertain. The germline V gene encodes CDR1 LNHDA and CDR2 SQIVND (reference sequence). V shed 3 bases and J shed 8 bases, with 11 bases lying between them. The CDR3 totals 13 residues. The DNA for the CDR3 is TGTGCCAGTAGTATGCAATCTAGTTATGAGCAGTTCTTC. Its protein is CASSMQSSYEQFF.

This clonotype was seen a handful of times. J is TRBJ2-1 and V is TRBV7-9, with D perhaps being TRBD1 or TRBD2 (5 bases each). V was pared by 7 bases and J by 10 bases, with 32 bases between. This CDR3 has 18 residues. Per the germline V gene, CDR1 is SEHNR and CDR2 is FQNEAQ (reference sequence). CDR3 sequence (DNA): TGTGCCAGCACCACTGGGGCAGGGACCTCGCTAACCCTCAGGGAGCAGTTCTTC. Amino acids: CASTTGAGTSLTLREQFF.

The chain recombines TRBV3-1 with TRBJ1-4; no definite D call. Trimming pared 2 bases from V and 7 bases from J, leaving 20 bases between. Per germline, CDR1 LGHDT and CDR2 YNNKEL (reference sequence). The CDR3 has 17 residues. In DNA form, the CDR3 reads TGTGCCAGCAGCCAACACCGATCAAGCCAAAAGTTTGAAAAACTGTTTTTT. This codes for CASSQHRSSQKFEKLFF. The variable domain in full, with the rest retrieved from reference TRBV3-1 and TRBJ1-4, is DTAVSQTPKYLVTQMGNDKSIKCEQNLGHDTMYWYKQDSKKFLKIMFSYNNKELIINETVPNRFSPKSPDKAHLNLHINSLELGDSAVYFCASSQHRSSQKFEKLFFGSGTQLSVL.